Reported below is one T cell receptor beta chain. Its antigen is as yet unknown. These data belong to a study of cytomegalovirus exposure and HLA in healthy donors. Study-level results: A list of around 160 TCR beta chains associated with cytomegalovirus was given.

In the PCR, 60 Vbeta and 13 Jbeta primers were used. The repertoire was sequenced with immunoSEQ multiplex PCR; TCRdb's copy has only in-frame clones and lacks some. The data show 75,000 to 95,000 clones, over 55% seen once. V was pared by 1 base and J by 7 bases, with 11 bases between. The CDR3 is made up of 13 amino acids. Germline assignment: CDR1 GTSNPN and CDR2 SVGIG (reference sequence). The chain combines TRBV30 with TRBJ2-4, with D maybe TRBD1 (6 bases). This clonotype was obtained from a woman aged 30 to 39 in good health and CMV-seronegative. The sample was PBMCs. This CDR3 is CAWSEGQSNIQYF. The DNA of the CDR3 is TGTGCCTGGAGTGAAGGACAGTCGAACATTCAGTACTTC.